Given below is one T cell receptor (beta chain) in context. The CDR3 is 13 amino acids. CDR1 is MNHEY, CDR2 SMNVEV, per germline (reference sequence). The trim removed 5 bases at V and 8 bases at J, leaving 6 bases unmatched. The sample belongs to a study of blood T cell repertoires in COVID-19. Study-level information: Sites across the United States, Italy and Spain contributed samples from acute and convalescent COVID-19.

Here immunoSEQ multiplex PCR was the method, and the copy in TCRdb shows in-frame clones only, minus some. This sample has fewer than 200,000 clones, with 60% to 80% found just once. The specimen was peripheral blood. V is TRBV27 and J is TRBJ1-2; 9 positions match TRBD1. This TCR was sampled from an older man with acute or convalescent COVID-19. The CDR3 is CASSKQGAKGYTF. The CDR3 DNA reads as TGTGCCAGCAGTAAACAGGGGGCTAAGGGCTACACCTTC.